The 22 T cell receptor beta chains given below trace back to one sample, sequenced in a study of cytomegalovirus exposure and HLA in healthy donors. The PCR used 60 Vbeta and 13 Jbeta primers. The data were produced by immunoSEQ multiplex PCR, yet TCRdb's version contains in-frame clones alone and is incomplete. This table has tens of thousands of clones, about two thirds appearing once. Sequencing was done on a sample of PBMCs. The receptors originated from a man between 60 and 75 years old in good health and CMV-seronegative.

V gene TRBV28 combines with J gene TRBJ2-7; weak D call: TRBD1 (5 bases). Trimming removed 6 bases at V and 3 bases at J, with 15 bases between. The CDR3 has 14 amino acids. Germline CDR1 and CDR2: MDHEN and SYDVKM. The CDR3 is CASRVYGAYYEQYF. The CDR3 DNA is TGTGCCAGCAGAGTGTATGGGGCGTACTACGAGCAGTACTTC.

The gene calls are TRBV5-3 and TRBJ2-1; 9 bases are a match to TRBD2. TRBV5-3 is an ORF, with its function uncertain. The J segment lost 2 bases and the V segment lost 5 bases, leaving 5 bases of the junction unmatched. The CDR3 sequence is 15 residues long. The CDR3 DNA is TGTGCCAGAAGGTGTAGCGGGAGTACCTACAATGAGCAGTTCTTC. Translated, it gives CARRCSGSTYNEQFF.

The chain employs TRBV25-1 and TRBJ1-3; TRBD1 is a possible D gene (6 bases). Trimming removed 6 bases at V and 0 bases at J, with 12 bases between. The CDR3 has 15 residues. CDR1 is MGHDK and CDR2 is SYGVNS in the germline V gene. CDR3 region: CASRDTGNSGNTIYF. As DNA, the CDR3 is TGTGCCAGCAGAGATACAGGGAACTCTGGAAACACCATATATTTT.

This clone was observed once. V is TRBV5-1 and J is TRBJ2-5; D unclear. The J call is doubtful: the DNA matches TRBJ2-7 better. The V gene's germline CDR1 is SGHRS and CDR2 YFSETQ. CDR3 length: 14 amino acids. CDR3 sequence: CASSLGLSSYEQYF. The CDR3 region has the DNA TGCGCCAGCAGCTTGGGACTGAGCTCCTACGAGCAGTACTTC.

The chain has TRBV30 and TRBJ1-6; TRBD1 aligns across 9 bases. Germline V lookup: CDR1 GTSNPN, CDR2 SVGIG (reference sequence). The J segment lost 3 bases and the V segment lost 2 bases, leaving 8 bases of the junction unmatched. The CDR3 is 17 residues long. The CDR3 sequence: CAWSRDRDVYYNSPLHF. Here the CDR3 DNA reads TGTGCCTGGAGTAGGGACAGGGACGTCTACTATAATTCACCCCTCCACTTT.

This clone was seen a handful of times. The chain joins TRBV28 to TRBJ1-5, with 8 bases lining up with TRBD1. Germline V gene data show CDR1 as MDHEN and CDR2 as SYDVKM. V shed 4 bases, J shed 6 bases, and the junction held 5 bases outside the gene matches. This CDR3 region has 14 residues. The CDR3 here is CASSSRQGSQPQHF. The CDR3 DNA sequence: TGTGCCAGCAGTTCCCGACAGGGGAGTCAGCCCCAGCATTTT.

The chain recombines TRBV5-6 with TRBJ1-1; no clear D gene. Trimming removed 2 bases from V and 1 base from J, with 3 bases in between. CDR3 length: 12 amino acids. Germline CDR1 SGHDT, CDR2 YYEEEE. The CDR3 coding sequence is TGTGCCAGCAGCTTACAGAACACTGAAGCTTTCTTT. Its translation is CASSLQNTEAFF.

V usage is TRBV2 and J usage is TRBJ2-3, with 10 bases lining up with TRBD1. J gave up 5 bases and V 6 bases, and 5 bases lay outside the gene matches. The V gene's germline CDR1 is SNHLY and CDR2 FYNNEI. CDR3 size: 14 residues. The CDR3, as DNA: TGTGCCAGCAGGGCGACAGGGGGCGAAGATACGCAGTATTTT. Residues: CASRATGGEDTQYF.

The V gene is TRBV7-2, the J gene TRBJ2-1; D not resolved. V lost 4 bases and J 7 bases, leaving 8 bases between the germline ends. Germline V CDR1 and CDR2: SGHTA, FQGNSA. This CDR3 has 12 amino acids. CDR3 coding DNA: TGTGCCAGCAGCTCGACTGGGAATGAGCAGTTCTTC. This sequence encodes CASSSTGNEQFF. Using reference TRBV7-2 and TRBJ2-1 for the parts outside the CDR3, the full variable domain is GAGVSQSPSNKVTEKGKDVELRCDPISGHTALYWYRQSLGQGLEFLIYFQGNSAPDKSGLPSDRFSAERTGGSVSTLTIQRTQQEDSAVYLCASSSTGNEQFFGPGTRLTVL.

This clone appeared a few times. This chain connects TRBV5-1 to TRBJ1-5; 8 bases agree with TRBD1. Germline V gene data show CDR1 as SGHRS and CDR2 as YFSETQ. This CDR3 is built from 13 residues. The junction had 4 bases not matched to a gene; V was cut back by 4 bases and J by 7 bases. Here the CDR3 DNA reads TGCGCCAGCAGCCAGGACAGGGACCAGCCCCAGCATTTT. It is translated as CASSQDRDQPQHF.

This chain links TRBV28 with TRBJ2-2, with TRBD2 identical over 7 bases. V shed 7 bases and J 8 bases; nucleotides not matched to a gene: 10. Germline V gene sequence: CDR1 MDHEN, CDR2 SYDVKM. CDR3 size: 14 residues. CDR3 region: CASTTSSGWGELFF. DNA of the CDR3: TGTGCCAGCACCACGTCTAGCGGATGGGGGGAGCTGTTTTTT.

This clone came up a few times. DNA of the CDR3: TGTGCCAGCAGCGTAAGACCCACCCCGGGGAACACTGAAGCTTTCTTT. Translation gives CASSVRPTPGNTEAFF. The V call is TRBV9, the J call TRBJ1-1; D is uncertain. Deletions cut 1 base from V and 1 base from J, with 14 bases between. Germline V gives CDR1 SGDLS, CDR2 YYNGEE. CDR3 length: 16 residues. The entire variable domain, with the rest obtained from reference TRBV9 and TRBJ1-1, is as follows: DSGVTQTPKHLITATGQRVTLRCSPRSGDLSVYWYQQSLDQGLQFLIQYYNGEERAKGNILERFSAQQFPDLHSELNLSSLELGDSALYFCASSVRPTPGNTEAFFGQGTRLTVV.

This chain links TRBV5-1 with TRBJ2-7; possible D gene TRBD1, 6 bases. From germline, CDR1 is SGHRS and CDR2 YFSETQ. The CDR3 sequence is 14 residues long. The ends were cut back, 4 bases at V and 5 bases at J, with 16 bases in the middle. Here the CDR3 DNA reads TGCGCCAGCAGCCCGAGGGGACAAGGTAACGAGCAGTACTTC. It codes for CASSPRGQGNEQYF.

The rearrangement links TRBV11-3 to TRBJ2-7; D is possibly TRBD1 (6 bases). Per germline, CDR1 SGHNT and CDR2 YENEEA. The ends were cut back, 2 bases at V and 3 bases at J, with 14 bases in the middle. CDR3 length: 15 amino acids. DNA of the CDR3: TGTGCCAGCAGCTTAAGACCAACAGGGATCTACGAGCAGTACTTC. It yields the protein CASSLRPTGIYEQYF.

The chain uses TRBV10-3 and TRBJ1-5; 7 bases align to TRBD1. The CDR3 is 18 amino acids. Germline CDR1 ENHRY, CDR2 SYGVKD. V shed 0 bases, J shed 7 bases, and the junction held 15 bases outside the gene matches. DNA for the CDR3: TGTGCCATCAGTGAGTCAGGGGGCGGATCCCGCGGGGAACAGCCCCAGCATTTT. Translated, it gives CAISESGGGSRGEQPQHF.

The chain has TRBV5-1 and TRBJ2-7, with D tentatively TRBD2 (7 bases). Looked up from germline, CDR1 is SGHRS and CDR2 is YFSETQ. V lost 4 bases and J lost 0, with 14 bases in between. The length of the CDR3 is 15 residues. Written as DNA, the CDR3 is TGCGCCAGCAGCCCGGAGGGGGGGGTCTCCTACGAGCAGTACTTC. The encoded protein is CASSPEGGVSYEQYF.

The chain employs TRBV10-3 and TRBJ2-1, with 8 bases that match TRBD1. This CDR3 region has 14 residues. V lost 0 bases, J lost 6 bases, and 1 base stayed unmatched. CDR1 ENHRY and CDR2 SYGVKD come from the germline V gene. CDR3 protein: CAISESGTGNEQFF. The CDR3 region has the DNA TGTGCCATCAGTGAGTCAGGGACAGGCAATGAGCAGTTCTTC.

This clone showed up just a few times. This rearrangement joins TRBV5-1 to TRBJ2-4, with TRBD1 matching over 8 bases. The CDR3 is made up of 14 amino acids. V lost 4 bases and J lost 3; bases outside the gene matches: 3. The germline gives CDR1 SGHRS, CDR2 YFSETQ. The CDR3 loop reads CASSGQGGKNIQYF. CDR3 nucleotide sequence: TGCGCCAGCAGCGGACAGGGAGGCAAAAACATTCAGTACTTC.

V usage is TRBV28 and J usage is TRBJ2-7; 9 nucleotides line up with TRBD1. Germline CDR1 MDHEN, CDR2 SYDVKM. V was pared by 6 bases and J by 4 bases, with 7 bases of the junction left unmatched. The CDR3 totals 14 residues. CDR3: CASSPYRGRYEQYF. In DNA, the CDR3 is TGTGCCAGCAGCCCATACAGGGGGCGATACGAGCAGTACTTC.

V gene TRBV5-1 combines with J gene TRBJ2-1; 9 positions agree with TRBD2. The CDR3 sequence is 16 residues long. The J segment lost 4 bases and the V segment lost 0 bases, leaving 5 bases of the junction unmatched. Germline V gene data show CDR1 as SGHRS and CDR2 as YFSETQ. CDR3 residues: CASSLVLREGYNEQFF. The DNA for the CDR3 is TGCGCCAGCAGCTTGGTTCTGCGGGAGGGGTACAATGAGCAGTTCTTC.

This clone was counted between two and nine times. CDR3 loop: CASSPGTGGAGGHYEQYF. In DNA, the CDR3 is TGTGCCAGCAGCCCCGGGACAGGGGGCGCGGGAGGCCACTACGAGCAGTACTTC. The V and J genes are TRBV5-8 and TRBJ2-7; 12 nucleotides match TRBD1. The CDR3 extends over 18 amino acids. V shed 4 bases and J 3 bases; nucleotides not matched to a gene: 14. Germline values: CDR1 SGHTS, CDR2 YDEGEE.

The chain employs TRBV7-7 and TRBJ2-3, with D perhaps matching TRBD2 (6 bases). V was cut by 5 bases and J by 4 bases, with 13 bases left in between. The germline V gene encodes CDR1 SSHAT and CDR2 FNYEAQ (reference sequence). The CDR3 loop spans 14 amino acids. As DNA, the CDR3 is TGTGCCAGCAGCAACGGCGGGACCTCAGATACGCAGTATTTT. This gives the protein CASSNGGTSDTQYF. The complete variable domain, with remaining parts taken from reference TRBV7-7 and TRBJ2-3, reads GAGVSQSPRYKVTKRGQDVTLRCDPISSHATLYWYQQALGQGPEFLTYFNYEAQPDKSGLPSDRFSAERPEGSISTLTIQRTEQRDSAMYRCASSNGGTSDTQYFGPGTRLTVL.